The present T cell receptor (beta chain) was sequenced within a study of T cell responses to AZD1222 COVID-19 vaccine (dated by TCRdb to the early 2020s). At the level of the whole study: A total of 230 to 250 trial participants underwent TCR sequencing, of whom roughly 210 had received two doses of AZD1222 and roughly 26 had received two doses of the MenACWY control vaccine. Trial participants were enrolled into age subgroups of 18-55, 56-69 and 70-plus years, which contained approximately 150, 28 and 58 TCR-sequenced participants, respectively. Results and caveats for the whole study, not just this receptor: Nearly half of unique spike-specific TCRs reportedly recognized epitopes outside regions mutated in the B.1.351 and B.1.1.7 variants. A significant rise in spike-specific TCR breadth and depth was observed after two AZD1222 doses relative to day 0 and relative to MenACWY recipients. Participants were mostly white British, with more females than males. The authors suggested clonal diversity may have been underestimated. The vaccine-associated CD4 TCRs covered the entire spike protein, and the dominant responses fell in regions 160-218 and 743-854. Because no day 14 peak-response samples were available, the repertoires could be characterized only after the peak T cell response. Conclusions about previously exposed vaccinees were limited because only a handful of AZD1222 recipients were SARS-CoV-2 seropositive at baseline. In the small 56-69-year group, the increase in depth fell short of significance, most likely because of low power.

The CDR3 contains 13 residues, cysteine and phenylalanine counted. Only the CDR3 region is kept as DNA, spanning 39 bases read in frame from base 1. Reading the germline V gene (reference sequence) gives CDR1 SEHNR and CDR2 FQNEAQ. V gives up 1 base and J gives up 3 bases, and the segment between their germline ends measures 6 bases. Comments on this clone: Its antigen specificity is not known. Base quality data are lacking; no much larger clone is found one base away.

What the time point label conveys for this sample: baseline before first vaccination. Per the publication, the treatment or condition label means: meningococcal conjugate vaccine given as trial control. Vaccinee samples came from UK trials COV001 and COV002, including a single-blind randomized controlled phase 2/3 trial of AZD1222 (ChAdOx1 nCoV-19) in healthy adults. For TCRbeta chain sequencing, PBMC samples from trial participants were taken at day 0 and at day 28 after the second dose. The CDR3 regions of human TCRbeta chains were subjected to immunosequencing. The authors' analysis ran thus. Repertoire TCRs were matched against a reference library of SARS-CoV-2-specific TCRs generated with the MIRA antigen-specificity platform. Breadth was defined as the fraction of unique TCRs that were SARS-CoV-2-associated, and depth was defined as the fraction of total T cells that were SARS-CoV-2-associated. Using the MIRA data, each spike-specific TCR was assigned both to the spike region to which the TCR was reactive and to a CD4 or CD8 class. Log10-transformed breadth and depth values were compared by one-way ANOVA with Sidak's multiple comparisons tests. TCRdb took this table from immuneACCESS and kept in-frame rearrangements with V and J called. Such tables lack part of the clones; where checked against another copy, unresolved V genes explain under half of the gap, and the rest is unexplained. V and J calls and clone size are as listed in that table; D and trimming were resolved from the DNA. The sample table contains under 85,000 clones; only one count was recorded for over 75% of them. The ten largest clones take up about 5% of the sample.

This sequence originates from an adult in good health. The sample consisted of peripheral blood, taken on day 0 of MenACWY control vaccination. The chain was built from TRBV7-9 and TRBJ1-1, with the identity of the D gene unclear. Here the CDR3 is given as CASSLVLDTEAFF. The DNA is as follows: TGTGCCAGCAGCTTAGTGCTGGACACTGAAGCTTTCTTT.